The 7 T cell receptor beta chains in this list originate from one sample, sequenced in a study of T-cell memory formation after mild COVID-19. TCRdb reprocessed the 5' RACE reads via MiXCR and lists one record per CDR3 protein. The table lists 250,000 to 300,000 distinct CDR3 sequences, roughly 15% of them singletons. Sequenced input: PBMCs or a T cell subset sorted from them (not recorded which). These receptors came from a man aged 18 to 30 who had mild COVID-19 (a few samples of this study predate the infection). Cell type and time point are not known.

V and J are TRBV27 and TRBJ1-5; weak D call: TRBD1 (5 bases). The germline V and J ends were trimmed by 1 base and 6 bases, with 7 bases remaining between them. Germline V gene lookup returns CDR1 MNHEY and CDR2 SMNVEV (reference sequence). The CDR3 totals 13 residues. The CDR3 coding sequence is TGTGCCAGCAGTTTATGGAGGGGTCAGCCCCAGCATTTT. Its translation is CASSLWRGQPQHF.

This clonotype was seen only a few times. The chain recombines TRBV7-9 with TRBJ1-3, with unresolved D. The V end was cut by 5 bases, the J end by 4 bases, with 18 bases between. Germline V gene lookup returns CDR1 SEHNR and CDR2 FQNEAQ (reference sequence). The length of the CDR3 is 16 residues. In DNA, the CDR3 is TGTGCCAGCAGCCTCCCCCGCGGGCCCTACGGAAACACCATATATTTT. As protein: CASSLPRGPYGNTIYF.

This clonotype was seen just once. This rearrangement joins TRBV9 to TRBJ1-2; D uncertain. The germline CDR1 and CDR2 sequences are SGDLS and YYNGEE. V lost 5 bases and J 8 bases, leaving 13 bases between the germline ends. The CDR3 is made up of 12 amino acids. This CDR3 reads CASSSQENGYTF. Written as DNA, the CDR3 is TGTGCCAGCAGTAGCCAGGAGAACGGCTACACCTTC.

By share, this clonotype ranks as medium-sized (0.01 to 0.1%). V is TRBV14 and J is TRBJ2-1; TRBD2 matches at 12 bases. CDR3 size: 17 residues. Trimming took 5 bases from V and 5 from J; bases not matched to a gene: 10. Germline assignment: CDR1 SGHDN and CDR2 FVKESK. CDR3 bases: TGTGCCAGCAGCACGACTAGCGGGGGTAGTGGGAACAATGAGCAGTTCTTC. Protein product: CASSTTSGGSGNNEQFF.

J is TRBJ2-4 and V is TRBV6-1; TRBD1 matches 9 bases. This CDR3 spans 16 amino acids. V was clipped by 5 bases and J by 8 bases; unmatched bases: 13. Per germline, CDR1 MNHNS and CDR2 SASEGT. For the CDR3, the DNA is TGTGCCAGCAGTCCGCCCCCACAGGGGGCGCCGGACATTCAGTACTTC. This gives the protein CASSPPPQGAPDIQYF.

In its sample, this clonotype was seen a few times. The V call is TRBV5-1, the J call TRBJ2-3, with 9 bases matching TRBD1. Per the germline V gene, CDR1 is SGHRS and CDR2 is YFSETQ. The CDR3 extends over 15 amino acids. V lost 3 bases, J lost 3 bases, and 5 bases stayed unmatched. The CDR3 loop is CASSYRDRETDTQYF. CDR3 coding DNA: TGCGCCAGCAGCTACCGGGACAGGGAGACAGATACGCAGTATTTT.

This clonotype occurred many times. The V gene is TRBV6-2 or TRBV6-3, the J gene TRBJ2-7, with 7 positions matching TRBD1. Germline values: CDR1 MNHEY, CDR2 SVGEGT. Unmatched junction bases numbered 6, after V lost 4 bases and J lost 3 bases. CDR3 length equals 14 residues. CDR3: CASSSVNRGYEQYV. The CDR3 DNA sequence: TGTGCCAGCAGTTCTGTAAACAGGGGCTACGAGCAGTACGTC.